Presented here are 14 T cell receptor beta chains from one specimen sequenced in a study of a mutant IDH1 vaccine in newly diagnosed glioma. These TCRs are of unknown antigen specificity. Profiling relied on immunoSEQ multiplex PCR, and the TCRdb table lists in-frame clones only, not all of them. The sample consists of around 100,000 clones, roughly 90% of them appearing once. This sample's time point: week 11, during vaccination. Each vaccine dose was 300 ug of mutant IDH1 20-mer peptide, with topical imiquimod. The specimen was PBMCs, collected from a glioma patient whose treatment included an IDH1 peptide vaccine. The receptors come from a woman between 50 and 59 years old with glioma.

The chain joins TRBV29-1 to TRBJ1-2, with a possible D match to TRBD1 (5 bases). In germline, CDR1 is SQVTM, CDR2 ANQGSEA. V gave up 6 bases and J gave up 4 bases, with 12 bases separating them. The CDR3 totals 12 residues. The CDR3 DNA reads as TGCAGCGTCGGACACCCTCTCTATGGCTACACCTTC. Protein product: CSVGHPLYGYTF.

The V and J genes are TRBV5-4 and TRBJ2-3; TRBD2 matches at 12 bases. Germline CDR1 and CDR2: SGHNT and YYREEE (reference sequence). The ends lost 1 base at V and 6 bases at J; junction bases unmatched: 6. This CDR3 has 16 residues. CDR3 loop: CASSLRLAGGPDTQYF. The CDR3 DNA follows: TGTGCCAGCAGCTTGCGGCTAGCGGGAGGGCCGGATACGCAGTATTTT.

The chain recombines TRBV6-5 with TRBJ2-7; 7 bases agree with TRBD1. The CDR3 is 15 residues long. CDR1 is MNHEY, CDR2 SVGAGI, per germline. V dropped 3 bases and J dropped 6; count of bases not matched to a gene: 11. For the CDR3, the DNA is TGTGCCAGCAGTTATGTTGGACAGGCGAGAGGCGAGCAGTACTTC. Amino acids: CASSYVGQARGEQYF.

This clone was observed a single time. The rearrangement joins TRBV13 to TRBJ2-1; perhaps TRBD2 as D (5 bases). Trimming took 4 bases from V and 7 from J, leaving 17 bases between them. The length of the CDR3 is 15 residues. The germline CDR1 and CDR2 sequences are PRHDT and FYEKMQ (reference sequence). CDR3 bases: TGTGCCAGCAGCTCCGGGATAGCGAGCGGTAATGAGCAGTTCTTC. Translated, it gives CASSSGIASGNEQFF. The full variable domain, completed using reference TRBV13 and TRBJ2-1, is AAGVIQSPRHLIKEKRETATLKCYPIPRHDTVYWYQQGPGQDPQFLISFYEKMQSDKGSIPDRFSAQQFSDYHSELNMSSLELGDSALYFCASSSGIASGNEQFFGPGTRLTVL.

This sequence joins TRBV30 and TRBJ1-4; D ambiguous. The germline gives CDR1 GTSNPN, CDR2 SVGIG (reference sequence). The germline V and J ends were trimmed by 3 bases and 6 bases, with 14 bases remaining between them. CDR3 size: 14 residues. This chain's CDR3 is CAWSERTRHEKLFF. In DNA form, the CDR3 reads TGTGCCTGGAGCGAACGGACCCGGCATGAAAAACTGTTTTTT.

The chain uses TRBV5-4 and TRBJ2-7, with TRBD2 matching over 10 bases. Germline V gene lookup returns CDR1 SGHNT and CDR2 YYREEE (reference sequence). The CDR3 has 15 residues. The V segment lost 4 bases and the J segment 2 bases; nucleotides outside the gene matches: 6. DNA for the CDR3: TGTGCCAGCAGCCCTTCTAGCGGGAGCCCCTACGAGCAGTACTTC. The encoded protein is CASSPSSGSPYEQYF.

The chain employs TRBV7-6 and TRBJ1-3; D is possibly TRBD1 (5 bases). This CDR3 is built from 14 residues. The ends were cut back, 5 bases at V and 0 bases at J, with 8 bases in the middle. Germline V gives CDR1 SGHVS, CDR2 FNYEAQ. CDR3 DNA: TGTGCCAGCAGCCCAGGGCCCTCTGGAAACACCATATATTTT. Translating gives CASSPGPSGNTIYF.

V gene TRBV9 combines with J gene TRBJ1-5, with D unresolved. The V end was cut by 1 base, the J end by 5 bases, with 10 bases between. The germline CDR1 and CDR2 sequences are SGDLS and YYNGEE. This CDR3 has 14 residues. The CDR3 reads CASSVSSSYQPQHF. The DNA for the CDR3 is TGTGCCAGCAGCGTAAGCAGCTCCTATCAGCCCCAGCATTTT.

This chain connects TRBV5-6 to TRBJ2-7; D is unclear. The CDR3 has 14 residues. CDR1 is SGHDT and CDR2 is YYEEEE in the germline V gene. The V gene lost 0 bases and the J gene lost 2 bases, with 9 bases spanning the gap. The DNA for the CDR3 is TGTGCCAGCAGCTTGGGGCAGATCCCCTACGAGCAGTACTTC. It encodes CASSLGQIPYEQYF.

The chain joins TRBV2 to TRBJ2-1, with D perhaps matching TRBD1 or TRBD2 (5 bases each). V was trimmed by 8 bases and J by 2 bases, leaving 16 bases between them. The CDR3 contains 15 residues. In germline, CDR1 is SNHLY, CDR2 FYNNEI. The DNA of the CDR3 is TGTGCCAGCGAGATCTTCCGGGACGCCTACAATGAGCAGTTCTTC. It specifies CASEIFRDAYNEQFF.

This clone appeared a single time. CDR3 residues: CASSFPLTGELFF. Written as DNA, the CDR3 is TGTGCCAGCAGCTTCCCCCTAACCGGGGAGCTGTTTTTT. The rearrangement joins TRBV5-4 to TRBJ2-2; D unclear. The CDR3 extends over 13 amino acids. Trimming stripped 2 bases from V and 5 bases from J, with 7 bases between. The V gene's germline CDR1 is SGHNT and CDR2 YYREEE (reference sequence).

The rearrangement uses TRBV2 and TRBJ2-5; no firm D call. Germline V gives CDR1 SNHLY, CDR2 FYNNEI. V shed 3 bases and J shed 2 bases, with 10 bases lying between them. CDR3 length equals 14 residues. This chain's CDR3 is CASSDRSEQETQYF. The DNA for the CDR3 is TGTGCCAGCAGTGACCGAAGCGAACAAGAGACCCAGTACTTC.

CDR3: CATAGGLYEQYF. The CDR3 DNA reads TGTGCCACCGCGGGGGGGCTTTACGAGCAGTACTTC. The chain recombines TRBV27 with TRBJ2-7, with 9 bases matching TRBD2. The CDR3 length is 12 residues. The germline gives CDR1 MNHEY, CDR2 SMNVEV (reference sequence). Trimming cost V 10 bases and J 4 bases; bases outside gene matches: 5.

This rearrangement joins TRBV7-3 to TRBJ1-1; weak D call: TRBD1 (5 bases). The CDR3 spans 15 residues. With 0 bases removed from V and 2 bases from J, the gap between germline ends came to 10 bases. CDR1 and CDR2 from the germline V gene are SGHTA and FQGTGA. CDR3 sequence: CASSLTGTDNTEAFF. CDR3 nucleotides: TGTGCCAGCAGCTTAACGGGGACGGATAACACTGAAGCTTTCTTT.